These 22 T cell receptor beta chains were all obtained from the same sample, sequenced in a study of cytomegalovirus exposure and HLA in healthy donors. TCRdb's copy holds only in-frame clones and misses some; the assay was immunoSEQ multiplex PCR. In the table there are roughly 220,000 clones, around nine tenths of which are singletons. The sample comprised PBMCs. The origin of the receptors is a woman under 30 in good health and CMV-seronegative.

V and J are TRBV28 and TRBJ2-7; TRBD2 matches 12 bases. The CDR3 consists of 16 residues. Germline V CDR1 and CDR2: MDHEN, SYDVKM. V lost 5 bases to trimming and J lost 3 bases; unmatched junction nucleotides: 8. The CDR3 region has the DNA TGTGCCAGCAGTATCCGCACTAGCGGGAGGATCTACGAGCAGTACTTC. Translating gives CASSIRTSGRIYEQYF.

V gene TRBV21-1 combines with J gene TRBJ2-6; TRBD1 is the table's D call and was not checked against the DNA. TRBV21-1 is tagged as a pseudogene. This CDR3 is 14 amino acids long. The CDR3 is CASRDSSGANVLTF. CDR3 coding DNA: TGTGCCAGCAGGGACAGCTCTGGGGCCAACGTCCTGACTTTC.

The chain carries TRBV7-9 and TRBJ1-2; 8 nucleotides line up with TRBD1. The J segment lost 6 bases and the V segment lost 1 base, leaving 7 bases of the junction unmatched. Germline V gene sequence: CDR1 SEHNR, CDR2 FQNEAQ (reference sequence). The CDR3 extends over 15 amino acids. CDR3 sequence reads: CASSLVGTGGDGYTF. CDR3 in DNA: TGTGCCAGCAGCTTAGTAGGGACAGGCGGGGATGGCTACACCTTC.

This clone was counted between two and nine times. This chain joins TRBV27 and TRBJ2-7, with 7 bases aligning to TRBD1. V trimming: 4 bases; J trimming: 5 bases; junction bases outside the gene matches: 5. CDR1 and CDR2 from the germline V gene are MNHEY and SMNVEV (reference sequence). The CDR3 runs to 13 residues. DNA of the CDR3: TGTGCCAGCAGTTCCTTCGACAGGGACGAGCAGTACTTC. It is translated as CASSSFDRDEQYF.

V is TRBV4-1 and J is TRBJ1-1, with D uncertain. In germline, CDR1 is MGHRA, CDR2 YSYEKL. Trimming removed 4 bases from V and 0 bases from J, with 9 bases in between. The CDR3 runs 14 residues. CDR3 loop: CASSPDILNTEAFF. The CDR3 DNA follows: TGCGCCAGCAGCCCCGACATCCTGAACACTGAAGCTTTCTTT.

On this clone: This CDR3 is also generated by other DNA sequences in the sample. This chain connects TRBV19 to TRBJ2-1, with 7 positions matching TRBD2. From germline, CDR1 is LNHDA and CDR2 SQIVND (reference sequence). This CDR3 has 14 residues. J lost 2 bases, V lost 3 bases, and 1 base had no gene match. The CDR3 DNA follows: TGTGCCAGTAGTATGGGACTACCCTACAATGAGCAGTTCTTC. Residues: CASSMGLPYNEQFF. Supplemented by reference TRBV19 and TRBJ2-1, the full variable domain reads DGGITQSPKYLFRKEGQNVTLSCEQNLNHDAMYWYRQDPGQGLRLIYYSQIVNDFQKGDIAEGYSVSREKKESFPLTVTSAQKNPTAFYLCASSMGLPYNEQFFGPGTRLTVL.

This sequence joins TRBV19 and TRBJ2-7, with 8 bases that match TRBD1. The trim removed 4 bases at V and 5 bases at J, leaving 7 bases unmatched. CDR3 length: 14 residues. The germline gives CDR1 LNHDA, CDR2 SQIVND (reference sequence). The CDR3 sequence: CASSTQGASNEQYF. The CDR3 DNA reads TGTGCCAGTAGTACGCAGGGGGCGTCTAACGAGCAGTACTTC.

This clone was seen only once. The chain couples TRBV2 to TRBJ1-1; D is undetermined. The V end was cut by 5 bases, the J end by 1 base, with 8 bases between. CDR1 SNHLY and CDR2 FYNNEI come from the germline V gene. The length of the CDR3 is 13 residues. CDR3 sequence: CASSLYRNTEAFF. In DNA, the CDR3 is TGTGCCAGCAGTTTGTACAGGAACACTGAAGCTTTCTTT.

This chain links TRBV19 with TRBJ1-5, with D tentatively TRBD1 (5 bases). Trimming removed 5 bases at V and 8 bases at J, with 13 bases between. This CDR3 is 13 amino acids long. The germline gives CDR1 LNHDA, CDR2 SQIVND (reference sequence). The CDR3 sequence is CASSSQGGEPQHF. CDR3 nucleotide sequence: TGTGCCAGTAGTTCGCAGGGAGGGGAGCCCCAGCATTTT.

CDR3 sequence reads: CASSERQGSYEQYF. CDR3 bases: TGTGCCAGCAGTGAAAGGCAGGGGAGCTACGAGCAGTACTTC. The rearrangement joins TRBV6-1 to TRBJ2-7; weak D call: TRBD1 (6 bases). V was clipped by 2 bases and J by 3 bases, with 11 bases between them. This CDR3 comprises 14 residues. Germline CDR1 MNHNS, CDR2 SASEGT.

The chain carries TRBV28 and TRBJ2-7; D is uncertain. The germline CDR1 and CDR2 sequences are MDHEN and SYDVKM. The CDR3 runs 13 residues. The germline V and J ends were trimmed by 2 bases and 4 bases, with 9 bases remaining between them. In DNA, the CDR3 is TGTGCCAGCAGTTTAGGGCAGTCTTACGAGCAGTACTTC. It translates to CASSLGQSYEQYF.

The chain couples TRBV19 to TRBJ2-1; possibly TRBD2 for D (6 bases). The CDR3 has 17 residues. V was clipped by 8 bases and J by 5 bases, with 25 bases between them. Per the germline V gene, CDR1 is LNHDA and CDR2 is SQIVND (reference sequence). For the CDR3, the DNA is TGTGCCAGTTCGCGCACCTCAACTGCAGGGAGGCACAATGAGCAGTTCTTC. Protein product: CASSRTSTAGRHNEQFF.

The genes are TRBV27 and TRBJ2-7; possibly TRBD2 for D (6 bases). The length of the CDR3 is 14 residues. The V and J ends lost 6 bases and 2 bases respectively, with 14 bases between them. CDR1 is MNHEY, CDR2 SMNVEV, per germline (reference sequence). CDR3 DNA sequence: TGTGCCAGCAGCTGCCGGGAGCATCCCTACGAGCAGTACTTC. Translation: CASSCREHPYEQYF.

This clone has just a few counts. The V call is TRBV7-8, the J call TRBJ2-7; maybe TRBD1 (5 bases). Germline loops: CDR1 SGHVS, CDR2 FQNEAQ. With 3 bases removed from V and 5 bases from J, the gap between germline ends came to 8 bases. This CDR3 contains 12 residues. CDR3 residues: CASSFKGDEQYF. The CDR3 region has the DNA TGTGCCAGCAGCTTCAAAGGGGACGAGCAGTACTTC.

For the CDR3, the DNA is TGTGCCAGCAGTCCGAGAAAGGGACAGGGAGGATTGGTTGAAGCTTTCTTT. Translating it yields CASSPRKGQGGLVEAFF. V usage is TRBV28 and J usage is TRBJ1-1, with TRBD1 identical over 9 bases. Germline values: CDR1 MDHEN, CDR2 SYDVKM. The CDR3 spans 17 residues. V dropped 5 bases and J dropped 7; count of bases not matched to a gene: 17.

The chain carries TRBV1 and TRBJ1-2. TRBV1 is labeled a pseudogene. This CDR3 spans 17 amino acids. CDR3 sequence reads: CTSSLVNLSEANYGYTF. Written as DNA, the CDR3 is TGCACCAGCAGCCTAGTCAACCTCTCCGAAGCTAACTATGGCTACACCTTC.

The rearrangement uses TRBV29-1 and TRBJ2-7, with D tentatively TRBD2 (5 bases). This CDR3 is 14 amino acids long. Deletions cut 6 bases from V and 1 base from J, with 16 bases between. Germline V gene sequence: CDR1 SQVTM, CDR2 ANQGSEA. CDR3 bases: TGCAGCGTCGTACAACGCTCGGGGTCCTACGAGCAGTACTTC. Its protein product is CSVVQRSGSYEQYF.

This clone has a single count. CDR3 protein: CASSIGGSNEAFF. The CDR3 DNA reads as TGTGCCAGTAGTATAGGAGGCAGTAATGAAGCTTTCTTT. The chain links TRBV19 to TRBJ1-1; D is unclear. Germline V gene data show CDR1 as LNHDA and CDR2 as SQIVND (reference sequence). V dropped 1 base and J dropped 7 bases, with 10 bases sitting between them. This CDR3 has 13 residues.

The CDR3 reads CASSPPGGGTEAFF. In DNA form, the CDR3 reads TGTGCCAGCAGCCCGCCCGGTGGTGGCACTGAAGCTTTCTTT. The chain recombines TRBV11-2 with TRBJ1-1; D is ambiguous. Trimming removed 5 bases at V and 4 bases at J, with 14 bases between. CDR1 is SGHAT, CDR2 FQNNGV, per germline. The CDR3 extends over 14 amino acids. The full variable domain, its missing parts supplied by reference TRBV11-2 and TRBJ1-1, is EAGVAQSPRYKIIEKRQSVAFWCNPISGHATLYWYQQILGQGPKLLIQFQNNGVVDDSQLPKDRFSAERLKGVDSTLKIQPAKLEDSAVYLCASSPPGGGTEAFFGQGTRLTVV.

The chain uses TRBV7-8 and TRBJ2-7; 7 nucleotides line up with TRBD2. Germline V CDR1 and CDR2: SGHVS, FQNEAQ. The J segment lost 4 bases and the V segment lost 2 bases, leaving 14 bases of the junction unmatched. The CDR3 runs 17 residues. The CDR3 DNA reads as TGTGCCAGCAGCTTAAGGAGCGATCCCCCTAGCGGTTACGAGCAGTACTTC. Residues: CASSLRSDPPSGYEQYF.

This chain connects TRBV2 to TRBJ2-1; TRBD1 matches at 7 bases. Germline V CDR1 and CDR2: SNHLY, FYNNEI. The CDR3 loop spans 14 amino acids. Trimming took 7 bases from V and 4 from J; bases not matched to a gene: 7. The CDR3 sequence is CASKLDRAYNEQFF. The DNA of the CDR3 is TGTGCCAGCAAATTAGACAGGGCTTACAATGAGCAGTTCTTC.

The CDR3: CASSLGQQETQYF. In DNA form, the CDR3 reads TGTGCCAGCAGTTTAGGCCAGCAAGAGACCCAGTACTTC. The chain is built from TRBV28 and TRBJ2-5; D gene ambiguous. Germline values: CDR1 MDHEN, CDR2 SYDVKM. V lost 2 bases to trimming and J lost 2 bases, with 6 bases between them. There are 13 residues in the CDR3. Combining the CDR3 with reference TRBV28 and TRBJ2-5 gives the whole variable domain DVKVTQSSRYLVKRTGEKVFLECVQDMDHENMFWYRQDPGLGLRLIYFSYDVKMKEKGDIPEGYSVSREKKERFSLILESASTNQTSMYLCASSLGQQETQYFGPGTRLLVL.